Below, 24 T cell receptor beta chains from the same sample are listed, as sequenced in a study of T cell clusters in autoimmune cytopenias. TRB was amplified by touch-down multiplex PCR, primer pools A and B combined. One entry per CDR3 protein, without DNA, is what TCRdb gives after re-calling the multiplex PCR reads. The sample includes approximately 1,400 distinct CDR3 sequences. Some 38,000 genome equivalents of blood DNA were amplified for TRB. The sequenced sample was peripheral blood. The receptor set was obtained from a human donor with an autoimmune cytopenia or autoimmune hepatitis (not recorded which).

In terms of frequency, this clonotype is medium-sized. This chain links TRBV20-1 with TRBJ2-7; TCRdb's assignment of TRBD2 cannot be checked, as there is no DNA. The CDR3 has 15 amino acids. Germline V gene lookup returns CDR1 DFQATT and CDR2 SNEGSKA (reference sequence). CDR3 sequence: CSAEVGLAGSYEQYF.

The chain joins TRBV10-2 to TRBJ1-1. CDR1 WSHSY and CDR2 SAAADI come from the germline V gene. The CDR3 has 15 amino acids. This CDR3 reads CASSDRFSVGTEAFF.

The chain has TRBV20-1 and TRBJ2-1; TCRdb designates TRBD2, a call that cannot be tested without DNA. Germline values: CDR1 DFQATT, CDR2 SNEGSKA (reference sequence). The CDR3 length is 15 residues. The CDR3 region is CSVAFSSGSYNEQFF.

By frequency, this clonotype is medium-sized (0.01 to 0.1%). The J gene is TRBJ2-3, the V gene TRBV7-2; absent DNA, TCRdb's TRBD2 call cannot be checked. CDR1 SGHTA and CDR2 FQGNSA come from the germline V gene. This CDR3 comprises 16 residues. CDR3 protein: CASSGYERGGTDTQYF.

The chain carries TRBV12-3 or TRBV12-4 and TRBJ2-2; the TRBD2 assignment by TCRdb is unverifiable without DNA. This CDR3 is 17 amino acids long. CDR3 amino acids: CASSLGTSGRGTGELFF.

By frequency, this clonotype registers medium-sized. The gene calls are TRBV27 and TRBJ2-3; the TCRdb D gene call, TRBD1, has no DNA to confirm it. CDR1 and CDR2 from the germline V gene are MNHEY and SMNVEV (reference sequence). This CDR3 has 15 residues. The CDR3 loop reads CASSSPPSGADTQYF.

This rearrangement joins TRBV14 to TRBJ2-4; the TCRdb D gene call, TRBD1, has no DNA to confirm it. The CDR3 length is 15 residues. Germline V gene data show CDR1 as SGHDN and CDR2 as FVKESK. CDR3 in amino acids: CASSQSRGAKNIQYF.

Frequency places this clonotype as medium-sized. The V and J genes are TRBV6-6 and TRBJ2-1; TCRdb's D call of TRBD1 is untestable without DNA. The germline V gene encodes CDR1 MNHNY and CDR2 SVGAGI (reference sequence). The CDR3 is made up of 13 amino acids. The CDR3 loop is CASSPTGGNEQFF.

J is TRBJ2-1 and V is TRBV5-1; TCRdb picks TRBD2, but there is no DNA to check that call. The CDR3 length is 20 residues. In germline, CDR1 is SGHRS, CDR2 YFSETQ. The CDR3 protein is CASSLNPASGSRASYNEQFF.

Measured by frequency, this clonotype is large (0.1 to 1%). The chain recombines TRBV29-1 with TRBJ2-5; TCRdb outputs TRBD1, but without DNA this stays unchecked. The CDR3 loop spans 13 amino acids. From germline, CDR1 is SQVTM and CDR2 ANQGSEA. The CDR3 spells CSVSGLPGETQYF.

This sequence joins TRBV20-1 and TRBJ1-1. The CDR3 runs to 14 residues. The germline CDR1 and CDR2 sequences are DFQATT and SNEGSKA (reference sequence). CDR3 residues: CSARDSTVGTEAFF.

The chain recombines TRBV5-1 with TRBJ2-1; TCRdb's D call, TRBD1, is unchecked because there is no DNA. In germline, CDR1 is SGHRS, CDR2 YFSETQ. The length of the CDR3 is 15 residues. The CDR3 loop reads CASSEGGGPYNEQFF.

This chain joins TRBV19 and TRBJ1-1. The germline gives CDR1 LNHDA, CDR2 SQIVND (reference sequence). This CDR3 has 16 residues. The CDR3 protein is CAVAGGPTVPNTEAFF.

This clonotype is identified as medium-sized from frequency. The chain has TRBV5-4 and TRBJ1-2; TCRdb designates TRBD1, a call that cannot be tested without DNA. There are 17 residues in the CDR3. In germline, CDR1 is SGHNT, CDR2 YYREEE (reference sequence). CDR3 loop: CASSLGTGGRGDYGYTF.

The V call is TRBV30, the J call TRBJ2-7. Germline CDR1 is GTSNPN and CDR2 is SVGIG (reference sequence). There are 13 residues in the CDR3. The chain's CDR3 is CAWSTGSSYEQYF.

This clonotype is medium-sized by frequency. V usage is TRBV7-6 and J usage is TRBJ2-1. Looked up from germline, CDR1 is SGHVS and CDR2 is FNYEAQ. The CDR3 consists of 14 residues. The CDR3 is CASSLAWTSNEQFF.

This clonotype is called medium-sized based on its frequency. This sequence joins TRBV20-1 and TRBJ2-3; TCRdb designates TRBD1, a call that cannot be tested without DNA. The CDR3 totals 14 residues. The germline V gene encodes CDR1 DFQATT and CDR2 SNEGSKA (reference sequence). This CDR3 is CSARGQGAPDTQYF.

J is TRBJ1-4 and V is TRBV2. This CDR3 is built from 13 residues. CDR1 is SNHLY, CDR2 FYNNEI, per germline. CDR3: CVSRDSSSEKLFF.

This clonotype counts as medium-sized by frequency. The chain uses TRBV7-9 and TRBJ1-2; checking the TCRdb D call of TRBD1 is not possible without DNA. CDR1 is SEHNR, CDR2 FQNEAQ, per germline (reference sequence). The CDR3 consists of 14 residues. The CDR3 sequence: CASSSGTGHYGYTF.

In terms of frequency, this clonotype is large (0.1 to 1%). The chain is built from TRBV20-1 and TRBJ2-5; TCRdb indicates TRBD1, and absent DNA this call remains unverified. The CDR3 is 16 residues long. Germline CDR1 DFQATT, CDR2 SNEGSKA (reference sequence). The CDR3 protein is CSARDLRGLPEETQYF.

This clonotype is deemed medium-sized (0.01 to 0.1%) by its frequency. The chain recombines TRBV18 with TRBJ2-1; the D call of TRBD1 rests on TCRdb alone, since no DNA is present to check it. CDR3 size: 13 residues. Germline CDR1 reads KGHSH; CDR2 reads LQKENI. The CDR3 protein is CASSLGADNEQFF. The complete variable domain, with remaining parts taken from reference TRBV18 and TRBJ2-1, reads NAGVMQNPRHLVRRRGQEARLRCSPMKGHSHVYWYRQLPEEGLKFMVYLQKENIIDESGMPKERFSAEFPKEGPSILRIQQVVRGDSAAYFCASSLGADNEQFFGPGTRLTVL.

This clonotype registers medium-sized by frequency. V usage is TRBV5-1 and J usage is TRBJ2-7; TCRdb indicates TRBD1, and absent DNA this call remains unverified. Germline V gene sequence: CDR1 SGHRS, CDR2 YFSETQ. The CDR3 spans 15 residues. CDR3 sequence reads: CASSLEGQGLYEQYF.

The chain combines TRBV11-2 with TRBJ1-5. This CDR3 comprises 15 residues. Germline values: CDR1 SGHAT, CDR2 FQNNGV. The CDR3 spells CASSLDLVSNQPQHF.

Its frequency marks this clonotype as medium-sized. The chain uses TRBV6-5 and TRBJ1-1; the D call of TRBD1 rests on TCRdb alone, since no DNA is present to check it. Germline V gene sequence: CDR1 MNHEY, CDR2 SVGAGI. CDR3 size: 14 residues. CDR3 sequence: CASSYQGADTEAFF.